Included here is one T cell receptor (beta chain) sequence, with context. The antigen is unknown. The primer mix had 60 Vbeta and 13 Jbeta primers. The data were produced by immunoSEQ multiplex PCR, yet TCRdb's version contains in-frame clones alone and is incomplete. There are some 130,000 clones in the sample; just under 80% occur only once, and around 4.8% lies in the top ten. The data stem from a study of cytomegalovirus exposure and HLA in healthy donors. Study-wide results and caveats: Published work reported that the classifier diagnosed cytomegalovirus status with high specificity and sensitivity. Researchers reported in a later analysis that common viral pathogens appeared linked to several top clusters. Confirmation in vitro established that three CMV-associated chains were specific for CMV antigens.

Donors consisted of healthy bone marrow donors. Sequencing was carried out using PBMCs. This TCR was recovered from a man aged 25 to 40 in good health.

The CDR3 nucleotides are TGTGCCACCAACTCTGGGGCCAACGTCCTGACTTTC. Translating gives CATNSGANVLTF. V usage is TRBV28 and J usage is TRBJ2-6; no reliable D call. The germline V and J ends were trimmed by 10 bases and 0 bases, with 4 bases remaining between them. This CDR3 is 12 amino acids long. Germline V gene sequence: CDR1 MDHEN, CDR2 SYDVKM.